Described below is a single T cell receptor (beta chain) sequence and its context. This entry comes from a study of CD8 T cells in Susac syndrome. With random hexamers, reverse transcription was performed on about 0.5 to 1 ug of RNA. One entry per CDR3 protein, called by TCRdb with MiXCR from the immunoSEQ multiplex PCR reads. The sample yields about 130,000 distinct CDR3 sequences, just under 95% seen once. Source material: CD8+ T cells from PBMCs. This TCR was sampled from a human donor with Susac syndrome.

The CDR3 loop is CASSQTSGEINEQFF. The CDR3 DNA reads TGTGCCAGCAGCCAGACTAGCGGGGAAATTAATGAGCAGTTCTTC. The V gene is TRBV6-2 or TRBV6-3, the J gene TRBJ2-1; 11 nucleotides match TRBD2. After removal of 6 bases from V and 7 bases from J, the junction contained 8 bases not matched to a gene. The V gene's germline CDR1 is MNHEY and CDR2 SVGEGT. This CDR3 contains 15 residues.